This entry is about one T cell receptor (beta chain). Antigen specificity is unknown. The data derive from a study of identical twins. General study results and limits: Cross-sectional statistics, not tracking of the same donors, supported the conclusions. Models came in too low on out-of-frame TCR alpha sharing in monozygotic twins.

V was pared by 6 bases and J by 4 bases, with 12 bases between. The CDR3 is 13 amino acids. The germline V gene has CDR1 SGHTA and CDR2 FQGNSA. Unique molecular identifiers were present on cDNA, and template switching added a universal primer site. Each CDR3 protein gets one entry after TCRdb re-called the 5' RACE reads with MiXCR. Found here are around 530,000 distinct CDR3 sequences, 12% to 15% of them singletons; the top ten hold 0.44%. These data also featured in a second study, about yellow fever vaccine responses in identical twins.

The specimen sequenced was CD4+ T cells sorted from blood. The chain employs TRBV7-2 and TRBJ1-1; tentative D call: TRBD1 (6 bases). This clonotype was obtained from a woman aged 18-29 years in good health. In DNA, the CDR3 is TGTGCCAGCAGATTAAGGGGGGGCACTGAAGCTTTCTTT. Encoded protein: CASRLRGGTEAFF.